Sequencing of this T cell receptor beta chain was carried out in a study of T cell changes during pregnancy in multiple sclerosis. The data were produced by immunoSEQ multiplex PCR, yet TCRdb's version contains in-frame clones alone and is incomplete. The table records roughly 58,000 clones, under 95% of them present only once. CDR3 length equals 16 residues. Germline V gene lookup returns CDR1 WNHNN and CDR2 SYGVQD (reference sequence). The V gene end was trimmed by 0 bases and the J gene end by 5 bases; junction bases not matched to a gene: 6. This clone was picked up one time. This clonotype was sampled from a female donor with multiple sclerosis, enrolled in a pregnancy study. V and J are TRBV10-1 and TRBJ2-3; 9 nucleotides match TRBD2. Source: CD8+ T cells from peripheral blood mononuclear cells, taken in the third trimester of pregnancy. The CDR3 coding sequence is TGCGCCAGCAGTGAGTCGTTAGCGGGAGAGGGAGATACGCAGTATTTT. Translated, it gives CASSESLAGEGDTQYF.